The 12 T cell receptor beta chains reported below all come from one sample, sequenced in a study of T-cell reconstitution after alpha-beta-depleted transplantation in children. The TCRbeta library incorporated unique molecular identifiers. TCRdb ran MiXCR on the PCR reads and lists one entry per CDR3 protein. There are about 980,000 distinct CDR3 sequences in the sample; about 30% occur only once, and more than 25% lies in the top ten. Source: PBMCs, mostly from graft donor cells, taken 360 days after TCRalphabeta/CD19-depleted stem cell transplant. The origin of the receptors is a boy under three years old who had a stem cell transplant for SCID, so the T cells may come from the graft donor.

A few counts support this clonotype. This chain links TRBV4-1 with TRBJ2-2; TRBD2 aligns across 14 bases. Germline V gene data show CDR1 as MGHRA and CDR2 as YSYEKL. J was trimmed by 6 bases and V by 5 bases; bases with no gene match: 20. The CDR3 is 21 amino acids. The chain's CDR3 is CASSILGTSGGKIWRPGELFF. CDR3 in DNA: TGCGCCAGCAGCATTTTGGGGACTAGCGGGGGAAAAATTTGGAGGCCCGGGGAGCTGTTTTTT.

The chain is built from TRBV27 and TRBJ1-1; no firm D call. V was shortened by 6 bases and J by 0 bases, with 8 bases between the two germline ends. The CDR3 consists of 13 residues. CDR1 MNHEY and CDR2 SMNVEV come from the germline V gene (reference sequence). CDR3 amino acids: CASSEHMNTEAFF. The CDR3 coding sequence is TGTGCCAGCAGCGAACATATGAACACTGAAGCTTTCTTT.

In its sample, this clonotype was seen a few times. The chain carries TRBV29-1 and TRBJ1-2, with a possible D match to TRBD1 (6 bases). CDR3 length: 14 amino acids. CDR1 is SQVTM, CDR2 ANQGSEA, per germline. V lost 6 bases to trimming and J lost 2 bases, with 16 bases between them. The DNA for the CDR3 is TGCAGCGTCGATGACAGAGGGGGGAACTATGGCTACACCTTC. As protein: CSVDDRGGNYGYTF.

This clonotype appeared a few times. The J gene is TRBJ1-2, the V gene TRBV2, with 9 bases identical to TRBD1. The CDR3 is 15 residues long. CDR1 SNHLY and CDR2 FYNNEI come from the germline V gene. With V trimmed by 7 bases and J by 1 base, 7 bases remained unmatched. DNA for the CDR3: TGTGCCAGCACGGACAGGGGCCGATATAACTATGGCTACACCTTC. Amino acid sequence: CASTDRGRYNYGYTF.

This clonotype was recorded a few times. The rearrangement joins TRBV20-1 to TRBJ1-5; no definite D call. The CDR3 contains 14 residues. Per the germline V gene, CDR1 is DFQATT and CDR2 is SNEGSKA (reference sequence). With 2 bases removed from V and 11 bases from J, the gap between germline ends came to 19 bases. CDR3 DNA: TGCAGTGCTAGAAACAGCGGCGGTCGGATAGCCCAGCATTTT. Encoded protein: CSARNSGGRIAQHF.

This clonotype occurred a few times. The CDR3 coding sequence is TGCGCCAGCAGCTTGGGTGTCAGCAGCACAGATACGCAGTATTTT. The encoded protein is CASSLGVSSTDTQYF. The genes are TRBV5-1 and TRBJ2-3; no definite D call. The CDR3 sequence is 15 residues long. Germline-derived CDR1 and CDR2 are SGHRS and YFSETQ. Trimming took 0 bases from V and 0 from J, leaving 8 bases between them.

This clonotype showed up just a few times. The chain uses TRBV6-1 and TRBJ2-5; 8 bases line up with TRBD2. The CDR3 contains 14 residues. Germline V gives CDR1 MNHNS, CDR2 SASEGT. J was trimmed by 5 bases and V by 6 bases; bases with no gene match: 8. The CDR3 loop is CASRPPGGRETQYF. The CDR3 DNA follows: TGTGCCAGCAGACCGCCGGGGGGGCGGGAGACCCAGTACTTC.

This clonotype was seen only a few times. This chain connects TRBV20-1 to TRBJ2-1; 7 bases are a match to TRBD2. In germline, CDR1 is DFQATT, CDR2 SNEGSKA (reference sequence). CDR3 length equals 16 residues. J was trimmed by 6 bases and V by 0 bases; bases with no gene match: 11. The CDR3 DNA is TGCAGTGCTAGAGATTCCCGCGGGGGAAGGGGCAATGAGCAGTTCTTC. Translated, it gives CSARDSRGGRGNEQFF.

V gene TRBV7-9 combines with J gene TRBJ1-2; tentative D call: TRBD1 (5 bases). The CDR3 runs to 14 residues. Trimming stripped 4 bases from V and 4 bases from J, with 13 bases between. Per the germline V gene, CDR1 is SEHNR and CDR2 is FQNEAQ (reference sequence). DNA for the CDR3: TGTGCCAGCAGCTCTCCGACAGAGACCTATGGCTACACCTTC. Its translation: CASSSPTETYGYTF.

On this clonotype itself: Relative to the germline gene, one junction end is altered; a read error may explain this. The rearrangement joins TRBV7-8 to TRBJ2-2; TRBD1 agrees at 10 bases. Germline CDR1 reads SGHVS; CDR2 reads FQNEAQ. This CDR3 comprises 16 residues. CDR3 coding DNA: TGTGCCGGCAGCTCGACAGGGGGCTTGGACACCGGGGAGCTGTTTTTT. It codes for CAGSSTGGLDTGELFF.

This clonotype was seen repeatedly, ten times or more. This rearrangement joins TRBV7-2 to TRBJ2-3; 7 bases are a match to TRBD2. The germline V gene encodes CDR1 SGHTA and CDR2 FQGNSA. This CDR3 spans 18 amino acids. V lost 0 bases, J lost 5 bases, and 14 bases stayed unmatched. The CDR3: CASSLAWAGVIPGDTQYF. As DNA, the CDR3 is TGTGCCAGCAGCTTAGCGTGGGCGGGGGTAATTCCGGGAGATACGCAGTATTTT.

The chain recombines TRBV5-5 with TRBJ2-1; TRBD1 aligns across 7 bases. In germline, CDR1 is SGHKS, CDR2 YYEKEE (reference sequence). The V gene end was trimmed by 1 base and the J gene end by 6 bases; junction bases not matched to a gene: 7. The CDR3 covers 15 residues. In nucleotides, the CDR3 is TGTGCCAGCAGCTTGTCCCGGGACAGCCCCAATGAGCAGTTCTTC. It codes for CASSLSRDSPNEQFF. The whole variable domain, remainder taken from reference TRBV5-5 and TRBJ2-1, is DAGVTQSPTHLIKTRGQQVTLRCSPISGHKSVSWYQQVLGQGPQFIFQYYEKEERGRGNFPDRFSARQFPNYSSELNVNALLLGDSALYLCASSLSRDSPNEQFFGPGTRLTVL.